Shown below are 4 T cell receptor beta chains from a single sample sequenced in a study of cytomegalovirus exposure and HLA in healthy donors. The PCR employed 60 Vbeta primers together with 13 Jbeta primers. TCRdb's table, derived via immunoSEQ multiplex PCR, lists solely in-frame clones and lacks some. In the table there are 100,000 to 150,000 clones, over 70% of which are singletons. The sequenced material came from PBMCs. These receptors all stem from a woman aged 40 to 50 in good health and CMV-seronegative.

The chain has TRBV9 and TRBJ1-2, with D maybe TRBD1 (6 bases). The length of the CDR3 is 14 residues. The ends were cut back, 5 bases at V and 1 base at J, with 12 bases in the middle. In germline, CDR1 is SGDLS, CDR2 YYNGEE. CDR3 in DNA: TGTGCCAGCAGGAAGGCGGACAGTAACTATGGCTACACCTTC. It translates to CASRKADSNYGYTF.

This clone has only a few counts. The junction departs from the called germline gene at one end, perhaps through a read error. CDR3 in amino acids: CASSQDLGQGSEKLLF. CDR3 sequence (DNA): TGCGCCAGCAGCCAAGATCTGGGACAGGGGAGCGAAAAACTGCTATTT. This sequence joins TRBV4-3 and TRBJ1-4; 10 bases line up with TRBD1. This CDR3 has 16 amino acids. Looked up from germline, CDR1 is LGHNA and CDR2 is YSLEER.

V usage is TRBV28 and J usage is TRBJ1-4; D may be TRBD1 (6 bases). The CDR3 loop spans 15 amino acids. In germline, CDR1 is MDHEN, CDR2 SYDVKM. V lost 6 bases to trimming and J lost 0 bases, with 11 bases between them. As DNA, the CDR3 is TGTGCCAGCAGGGGGGCAGCCACAACTAATGAAAAACTGTTTTTT. Translation: CASRGAATTNEKLFF.

This clone was detected ten times or more. The chain recombines TRBV18 with TRBJ2-2; no reliable D call. Germline V gene lookup returns CDR1 KGHSH and CDR2 LQKENI. V was cut by 0 bases and J by 4 bases, with 6 bases left in between. There are 14 residues in the CDR3. CDR3 sequence: CASSPPAVTGELFF. DNA for the CDR3: TGTGCCAGCTCACCACCCGCGGTCACCGGGGAGCTGTTTTTT.